This entry is about one TCR beta chain. Measured with immunoSEQ multiplex PCR; TCRdb has only the in-frame clones, and not every one. Altogether approximately 20,000 clones are present, roughly 89% being singletons, with the ten largest covering 5.8%. The CDR3 is 12 residues long. Germline CDR1 and CDR2: MNHEY and SMNVEV (reference sequence). With 5 bases removed from V and 2 bases from J, the gap between germline ends came to 6 bases. These data belong to a study of T cell changes during pregnancy in multiple sclerosis. The sample in question was CD8+ T cells from peripheral blood mononuclear cells, obtained in the third trimester of pregnancy. The V and J genes are TRBV27 and TRBJ1-2; weak D call: TRBD1 (5 bases). The clonotype was recovered from a female donor in good health, enrolled as a control in a pregnancy study. In nucleotides, the CDR3 is TGTGCCAGCAGTCGGGGGAACTATGGCTACACCTTC. It translates to CASSRGNYGYTF.